What follows are 18 T cell receptor beta chains derived from one specimen sequenced in a study of shared clonotypes between healthy human individuals. Assay: immunoSEQ multiplex PCR; the TCRdb copy retains only in-frame clones and omits some. Among around 690,000 clones listed, roughly 91% were seen once. Sequencing was carried out using memory CD8+ T cells from PBMCs. The subset was: CD45RO+ cells pooled with CCR7-negative TemRA cells. These receptors all come from a man younger than 30 in good health. Some clones in this sample may be carry-over from other donors' samples.

The rearrangement links TRBV7-9 to TRBJ2-7, with D maybe TRBD1 (5 bases). The V and J ends lost 5 bases and 8 bases respectively, with 22 bases between them. The length of the CDR3 is 15 residues. Looked up from germline, CDR1 is SEHNR and CDR2 is FQNEAQ (reference sequence). DNA for the CDR3: TGTGCCAGCAGCCAAGATCTTGGCGGTTTGGACAAGCAGTACTTC. Translating it yields CASSQDLGGLDKQYF.

A note on this clone: One end of the junction varies from germline; a read error may be responsible. This rearrangement joins TRBV27 to TRBJ2-7; D is undetermined. Looked up from germline, CDR1 is MNHEY and CDR2 is SMNVEV (reference sequence). The CDR3 runs to 11 residues. The CDR3 region has the DNA TGTGCCAGCACCTCCGGGCCCGTTATGAACTTC. Translated, it gives CASTSGPVMNF.

V gene TRBV6-4 combines with J gene TRBJ2-1; 8 bases line up with TRBD2. The junction had 6 bases not matched to a gene; V was cut back by 0 bases and J by 5 bases. In germline, CDR1 is MRHNA, CDR2 SNTAGT. The CDR3 has 16 residues. CDR3 DNA sequence: TGTGCCAGCAGTGACTCGTCGTCGGGAGGGCACAATGAGCAGTTCTTC. This gives the protein CASSDSSSGGHNEQFF.

In DNA, the CDR3 is TGTGCCAGCAGCTTTACCGGGACAGGGGCCGCCTACGAGCAGTACTTC. It yields the protein CASSFTGTGAAYEQYF. The V and J genes are TRBV7-8 and TRBJ2-7, with 10 nucleotides matching TRBD1. Germline loops: CDR1 SGHVS, CDR2 FQNEAQ. V trimming: 3 bases; J trimming: 2 bases; junction bases outside the gene matches: 7. The CDR3 is 16 amino acids.

Points on this clone: Distinct nucleotide sequences in the sample also encode this CDR3. The chain uses TRBV28 and TRBJ1-5; D might be TRBD1 (6 bases). CDR1 MDHEN and CDR2 SYDVKM come from the germline V gene. The CDR3 consists of 14 residues. Deletions cut 2 bases from V and 5 bases from J, with 10 bases between. The CDR3 nucleotides read TGTGCCAGCAGTTTAAGGCAGGGGTATCAGCCCCAGCATTTT. Protein sequence: CASSLRQGYQPQHF.

This rearrangement joins TRBV6-5 to TRBJ2-5, with D hard to call. The J call may be wrong; the DNA end is better matched by TRBJ2-7. The V gene's germline CDR1 is MNHEY and CDR2 SVGAGI. The CDR3 runs to 15 residues. The CDR3 loop is CASSFRSGPGGEQYF. The CDR3 DNA sequence: TGTGCCAGCAGTTTCCGATCCGGGCCCGGCGGCGAGCAGTACTTC.

V is TRBV7-6 and J is TRBJ2-5; D may be TRBD1 (5 bases). This CDR3 comprises 14 residues. V lost 4 bases, J lost 0 bases, and 9 bases lay in between. Germline values: CDR1 SGHVS, CDR2 FNYEAQ. Here the CDR3 reads CASSSRVYQETQYF. The CDR3 nucleotides are TGTGCCAGCAGCTCCAGGGTGTACCAAGAGACCCAGTACTTC.

The V and J genes are TRBV27 and TRBJ2-3; perhaps TRBD2 as D (6 bases). The CDR3 sequence is 16 residues long. V shed 2 bases and J shed 4 bases, with 16 bases lying between them. Germline loops: CDR1 MNHEY, CDR2 SMNVEV (reference sequence). The CDR3 DNA reads TGTGCCAGCAGTTTAATCGGCGGGAATTGGGCAGATACGCAGTATTTT. It codes for CASSLIGGNWADTQYF.

The chain is built from TRBV14 and TRBJ2-7, with 7 bases matching TRBD2. This CDR3 has 15 residues. Per the germline V gene, CDR1 is SGHDN and CDR2 is FVKESK. V was pared by 1 base and J by 3 bases, with 6 bases of the junction left unmatched. The CDR3 bases are TGTGCCAGCAGCCAAGGGTCTAGCGGATTCTACGAGCAGTACTTC. This codes for CASSQGSSGFYEQYF.

The chain recombines TRBV10-3 with TRBJ1-3; no clear D gene. The CDR3 contains 16 residues. V was clipped by 0 bases and J by 4 bases, with 13 bases between them. The germline V gene encodes CDR1 ENHRY and CDR2 SYGVKD. CDR3 protein: CAISESLQSQGNTIYF. DNA for the CDR3: TGTGCCATCAGTGAGTCGTTGCAGTCGCAAGGAAACACCATATATTTT.

The chain uses TRBV7-8 and TRBJ2-7; D gene unclear. The germline CDR1 and CDR2 sequences are SGHVS and FQNEAQ. Deletions cut 5 bases from V and 0 bases from J, with 11 bases between. This CDR3 has 14 amino acids. The CDR3 reads CASSRLRSSYEQYF. CDR3 nucleotide sequence: TGTGCCAGCAGCCGCCTTCGTAGCTCCTACGAGCAGTACTTC.

The chain employs TRBV5-1 and TRBJ2-7; no firm D call. Germline V gives CDR1 SGHRS, CDR2 YFSETQ. With 4 bases removed from V and 6 bases from J, the gap between germline ends came to 17 bases. This CDR3 contains 14 residues. The CDR3 DNA reads as TGCGCCAGCAGCGCCTGGGCCGCAGATAGCGAGCAGTACTTC. It yields the protein CASSAWAADSEQYF.

The gene calls are TRBV10-2 and TRBJ2-3; D remains ambiguous. CDR1 is WSHSY and CDR2 is SAAADI in the germline V gene. V dropped 2 bases and J dropped 1 base, with 7 bases sitting between them. This CDR3 has 14 amino acids. As DNA, the CDR3 is TGCGCCAGCAGTGAGAGGATTCGCACAGATACGCAGTATTTT. Amino acid sequence: CASSERIRTDTQYF.

The count of this clone is one. The J gene is TRBJ2-3, the V gene TRBV15; 10 nucleotides agree with TRBD1. V gave up 5 bases and J gave up 3 bases; unmatched junction bases: 2. CDR3 size: 14 residues. CDR1 is LNHNV, CDR2 YYDKDF, per germline (reference sequence). CDR3 bases: TGTGCCACCAGCTGGACAGGGGGGACAGATACGCAGTATTTT. Translated: CATSWTGGTDTQYF.

The V and J genes are TRBV7-9 and TRBJ2-1; maybe TRBD2 (7 bases). CDR3 size: 16 residues. Germline V gene data show CDR1 as SEHNR and CDR2 as FQNEAQ (reference sequence). V lost 5 bases, J lost 0 bases, and 14 bases lay in between. The DNA of the CDR3 is TGTGCCAGCAGCCCGTCCGGGGGGCTCTCCTACAATGAGCAGTTCTTC. This sequence encodes CASSPSGGLSYNEQFF.

J is TRBJ1-1 and V is TRBV4-3; tentative D call: TRBD1 (6 bases). The CDR3 has 16 residues. V gave up 2 bases and J gave up 5 bases, with 18 bases separating them. Germline-derived CDR1 and CDR2 are LGHNA and YSLEER. The CDR3 DNA reads TGCGCCAGCAGCCAACGACTCGAGGGGGTTGCTACTGAAGCTTTCTTT. This codes for CASSQRLEGVATEAFF.

This chain joins TRBV7-6 and TRBJ2-3; D uncertain. Germline V lookup: CDR1 SGHVS, CDR2 FNYEAQ. The germline V and J ends were trimmed by 1 base and 5 bases, with 19 bases remaining between them. The CDR3 is 17 amino acids. In nucleotides, the CDR3 is TGTGCCAGCAGCTTAGGTTTTTTGGTCTCACCAGGAGATACGCAGTATTTT. Amino acids: CASSLGFLVSPGDTQYF.

The chain joins TRBV9 to TRBJ2-7, with 11 bases matching TRBD2. The CDR3 is 15 residues long. The germline gives CDR1 SGDLS, CDR2 YYNGEE. Trimming removed 3 bases from V and 2 bases from J; junction bases left unmatched: 4. CDR3 loop: CASSAGTSGAYEQYF. The CDR3 coding sequence is TGTGCCAGCAGCGCCGGGACTAGCGGAGCCTACGAGCAGTACTTC.